This T cell receptor beta chain is from a study of tumor-infiltrating lymphocytes in localized non-small cell lung cancer. Findings of the study overall: TCR sequencing covered a subset of patients with enough tissue.

Turning to this clone: Its antigen is undetermined.

The germline V gene has CDR1 LNHDA and CDR2 SQIVND (reference sequence). The CDR3 totals 15 residues. Unmatched junction bases numbered 11, after V lost 6 bases and J lost 7 bases. Profiling relied on immunoSEQ multiplex PCR, and the TCRdb table lists in-frame clones only, not all of them. The sample has 9,000 to 13,000 clones; around four fifths are singletons. The V call is TRBV19, the J call TRBJ1-5; 8 positions match TRBD1. Input material: uninvolved lung tissue not adjacent to the tumor. The clonotype was recovered from a human donor with non-small cell lung cancer. CDR3 DNA sequence: TGTGCCAGTAGACCCCTCCAGGGGGCAGGACAGCCCCAGCATTTT. As protein: CASRPLQGAGQPQHF.